Listed here is a single T cell receptor (beta chain). No antigen is known for it. The sample holds no much larger clone one base away, and base qualities are not on file. Other nucleotide sequences in the sample specify the same CDR3. The library was obtained by the immunoSEQ multiplex PCR assay. A mixture of 60 forward primers for TCR Vbeta segments and 13 reverse primers for TCR Jbeta segments was used in the multiplex PCR. A multiplex PCR assay on genomic DNA amplified the CDR3 region of rearranged TCR beta genes. On the Illumina HiSeq System, the amplified TCR beta libraries were sequenced as 87-base-pair reads. Per the authors' processing: Across the 666 repertoires, a later analysis counted 80 million or so unique TCR beta chains, around 10 million of which were shared by at least two donors. Raw reads were error-corrected and collapsed into unique sequences with a nearest-neighbor algorithm that merged closely related sequences to remove PCR and sequencing errors. V, D and J gene segments were assigned by aligning CDR3 sequences to IMGT reference sequences. For a sequence to be retained, a match of at least six nucleotides to both a V gene segment and a J gene segment was required. A rearrangement counted as productive if the CDR3 had no stop codons and remained in frame with V and J, and every other rearrangement counted as non-productive. CDR3 was defined according to IMGT convention as the region running from the second conserved V-encoded cysteine to the conserved J-encoded phenylalanine. In an earlier analysis of some 550 of the donors, sequences lacking an unambiguous match to a single V gene segment were excluded. In an earlier analysis of 450 to 700 of the donors, V segments were called functional above 56.7% productive rearrangements and were called segregating when the between-donor standard deviation exceeded 5%. A statistical classification framework was built to diagnose cytomegalovirus status from the catalog of TCR beta chain sequences. In a later analysis, TCR nucleotide sequences were compared against IMGT/GENE-DB human TR gene sequences so that V and J genes could be assigned. Using the TCRdist pipeline, a later analysis assigned CDR3 sequences along with most-parsimonious VDJ recombination scenarios. A later analysis defined each TCR beta chain by its CDR3 amino acid sequence plus V-gene family, and excluded reads lacking a unique V-gene family. A later analysis removed 592 highly shared, low-generation-probability nucleotide sequences to deal with suspected cross-contamination and a sequencing artifact. In a later analysis, a clonal expansion index was calculated for each public chain from normalized within-repertoire ranks of inferred template counts. In a later analysis, generation probabilities were computed using a VDJ recombination model fitted to out-of-frame rearrangements, and the results were checked against IGoR. A later analysis scored TCR-TCR, TCR-HLA and TCR-CMV co-occurrence with hypergeometric tests, applying a repertoire-size bias correction to TCR pairs. To estimate false discovery rates, a later analysis permuted the HLA or CMV assignments 20 times. A later analysis grouped co-occurring TCRs with DBSCAN, adding TCRdist sequence similarity when clustering within HLA-allele-positive subsets. For co-occurrence clustering, repertoires with fewer than 30,000 or more than 120,000 public chains were excluded, along with about five repertoires with anomalous nucleotide sharing. This is the immuneACCESS table as TCRdb keeps it, with only in-frame sequences that have V and J called. A part of the clones is gone; compared with another copy, unresolved V genes explain less than half, and the rest is unexplained. That table is the source of V, J and clone size, and D and trimming were worked out from the DNA. For this sample the table gives 150,000 to 200,000 clones, of which around four fifths were detected only once. Of the sample, 6.5% falls within the top ten clones.

This sample is part of a study of cytomegalovirus exposure and HLA in healthy donors listed by TCRdb under 2017. A note on the overall study: An earlier analysis of some 600 of the donors reported 250 to 350 Gb of sequence data and around 100 million unique TCR beta sequences obtained from approximately 180 million T cells. About 280 gigabases of sequencing data and around 88 million unique TCR sequences made up an early release that covered approximately 650 HLA-typed donors. Of the approximately 400 genotyped donors, 65% to 90% were placed in the genetic ancestry cluster associated with self-reported Caucasian donors. The study was designed to test whether signatures of past pathogen exposure could be identified by cataloging public T cell receptors. The T cell repertoires of several hundred subjects were profiled by immunosequencing and related to cytomegalovirus serostatus. Besides the first cohort of roughly 660 subjects, a separate validation cohort made up of 120 or so different subjects was used. To predict cytomegalovirus infection status, the study combined high-throughput TCR immunosequencing, statistical association of individual TCRs with disease status, and machine learning. A later analysis re-analyzed previously published TCR beta repertoires from 550 to 700 donors and added high-resolution HLA genotyping to study TCR occurrence patterns. In the later analysis, no new phenotypic data were used to find candidate immune exposures; instead, reliance was placed on TCR beta sequences and their occurrence across donors. An earlier analysis of about 600 of the donors used high-throughput TCR beta sequencing to judge whether each TCR beta V gene segment behaved as functional or pseudogenic. Alongside the repertoire data, information on donor age, sex, ethnicity and CMV serostatus was compiled. In a later genetic analysis, genome-wide SNP genotypes for about three fifths of the roughly 670 donors were used, and that subset was treated as a discovery cohort. All discovery cohort repertoires had been generated using a single sequencing platform. HLA typing included class I and class II loci at four-digit resolution. Typing coverage differed by locus: A, B, C, DRB1 and DQB1 were typed in roughly 620-640 donors, DQA1 in approximately 520, DPA1 in 600 to 610, and DPB1 in 400 to 490. A handful of DR-DQ haplotypes were handled as single units for association and clustering because linkage in the cohort was strong. Across some 400 genotyped donors of the cohort, an average of about 240,000 unique TCR beta nucleotide sequences per donor were sequenced, and around 20% of those sequences were non-productive. What the study reported, not specific to this receptor: Assigning TCR associations to individual alleles was difficult when HLA alleles, especially DR and DQ, strongly co-occurred. Compared with equally common non-associated chains, HLA-associated TCR beta chains in a later analysis were more clonally expanded and had lower generation probabilities. Only TCR beta chains were sequenced in this cohort, and the absence of alpha or paired-chain data limited detectable features. According to a later analysis, TCR association rates differed among HLA loci, with DRB1 alleles showing the most associated TCRs and HLA-C alleles showing the fewest. Correlated functional status among segregating V segments might be attributable to linkage disequilibrium, but an unknown experimental factor could not be ruled out. According to a later genetic analysis, donors in an Asian-associated ancestry cluster had fewer N-insertions in productive TCRs than the approximately 630-donor mean. The study gave a list of under 200 TCR beta chains associated with cytomegalovirus. In a later analysis, around 15,000 TCR beta sequences were associated with specific HLA alleles at a false discovery rate of 0.05. A cluster of highly shared sequence variants was judged likely to be a technical artifact of the sequencing pipeline. A later analysis found that most CMV-associated TCR beta chains appeared HLA-restricted, with HLA associations seemingly driven largely by CMV exposure. A later analysis reported that several top co-occurrence clusters appeared linked to parvovirus B19, influenza, CMV and Epstein-Barr virus. While some public TCRs were present in many individuals, most TCR sequences turned up only very rarely across donors. In an earlier analysis of roughly 560 of the donors, most TCR beta V segments were observed in productive rearrangements about 87% or about 30% of the time, broadly matching IMGT annotations. The only immune exposure information available for the cohort was CMV serostatus. Cytomegalovirus status was reported to be diagnosed by the classifier with high specificity and sensitivity in both the original and validation cohorts. The authors suggested that the approach could potentially be generalized to other disease states and immunological phenotypes. Presence/absence analyses assumed roughly uniform sequencing depth across donors, an assumption that may not hold. V-gene and J-gene trimming of TCR beta chains was associated with a missense DCLRE1C variant in a later genetic analysis, and the association was replicated in an independent cohort. Some IMGT-functional V segments, including TRBV6-2 and TRBV6-3, could not be distinguished by the 87-base-pair reads and were therefore excluded. In vitro tests confirmed that a few of the cytomegalovirus-associated TCR beta chains recognize cytomegalovirus antigens. Because HLA typing was unavailable for some donors at each locus, only the typed subset was used in association tests. A further reported finding was that TCR beta sequences accurately predicted the HLA-A and HLA-B alleles for most subjects in the first cohort. The earlier analysis of around 600 of the donors excluded some 16 rarely observed V segments, including chromosome 9 orphons, because counts were too low.

The CDR3 contains 15 residues, cysteine and phenylalanine counted. CDR3 DNA is the only sequence kept; it has 45 bases, read in frame from the first base. The CDR1 and CDR2 encoded by the germline V gene (reference sequence) are SGHNT and YYREEE. The junction carries 12 bases between V and J, which are trimmed by 2 bases and 0 bases respectively. The cohort consisted of 600 or so healthy bone marrow donors. At the time of sampling, every cohort member was nominally healthy, though immune exposures that went unrecorded were likely present. The donor tested CMV seropositive and was one of the 289 seropositive cohort members. A peripheral blood sample was provided by each donor, and peripheral blood mononuclear cells were used for TCR beta sequencing. The Qiagen DNeasy Blood Extraction Kit was used to extract genomic DNA from the blood cell samples.

The source is a woman aged 50 to 60 in good health and CMV-seropositive. Sequenced: PBMCs. This sequence uses TRBV5-4 and TRBJ2-7; the D gene is perhaps TRBD1, on 6 matching bases. The CDR3 corresponds to CASSLGGRSSYEQYF. The bases read TGTGCCAGCAGCTTAGGGGGACGTAGCTCCTACGAGCAGTACTTC.